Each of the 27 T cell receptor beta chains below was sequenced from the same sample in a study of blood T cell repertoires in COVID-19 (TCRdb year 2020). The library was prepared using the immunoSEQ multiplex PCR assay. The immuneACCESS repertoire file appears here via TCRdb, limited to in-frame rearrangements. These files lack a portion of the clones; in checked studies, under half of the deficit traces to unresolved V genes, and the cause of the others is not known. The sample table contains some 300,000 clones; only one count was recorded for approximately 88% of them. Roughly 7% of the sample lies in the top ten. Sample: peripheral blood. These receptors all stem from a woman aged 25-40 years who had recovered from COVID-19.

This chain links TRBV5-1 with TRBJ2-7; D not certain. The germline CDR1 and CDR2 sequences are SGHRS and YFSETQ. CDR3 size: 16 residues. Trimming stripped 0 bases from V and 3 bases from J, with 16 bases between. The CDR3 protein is CASSLVGGSPVYEQYF. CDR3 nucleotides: TGCGCCAGCAGCTTGGTTGGCGGCAGCCCCGTCTACGAGCAGTACTTC. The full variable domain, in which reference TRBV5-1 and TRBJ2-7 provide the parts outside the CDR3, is KAGVTQTPRYLIKTRGQQVTLSCSPISGHRSVSWYQQTPGQGLQFLFEYFSETQRNKGNFPGRFSGRQFSNSRSEMNVSTLELGDSALYLCASSLVGGSPVYEQYFGPGTRLTVT.

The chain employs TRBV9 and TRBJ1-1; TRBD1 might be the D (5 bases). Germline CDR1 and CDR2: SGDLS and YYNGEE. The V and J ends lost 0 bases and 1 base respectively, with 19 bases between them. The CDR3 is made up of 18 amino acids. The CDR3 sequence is CASSVGGQTRGRNTEAFF. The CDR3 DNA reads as TGTGCCAGCAGCGTAGGAGGACAAACGCGGGGGAGGAACACTGAAGCTTTCTTT.

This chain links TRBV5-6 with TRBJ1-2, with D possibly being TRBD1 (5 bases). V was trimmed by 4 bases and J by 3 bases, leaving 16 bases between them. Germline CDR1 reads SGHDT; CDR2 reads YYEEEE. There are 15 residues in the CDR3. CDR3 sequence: CASSGAREEDYGYTF. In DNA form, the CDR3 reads TGTGCCAGCAGCGGTGCCAGGGAAGAAGACTATGGCTACACCTTC.

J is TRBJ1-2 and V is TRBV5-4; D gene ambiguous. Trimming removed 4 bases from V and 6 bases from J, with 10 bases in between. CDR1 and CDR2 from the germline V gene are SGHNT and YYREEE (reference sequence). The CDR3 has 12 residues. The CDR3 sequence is CASSPSGDGYTF. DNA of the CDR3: TGTGCCAGCAGCCCCTCTGGAGATGGCTACACCTTC.

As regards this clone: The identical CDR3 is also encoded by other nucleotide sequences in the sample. CDR3 sequence reads: CASSPGQKETQYF. CDR3 nucleotides: TGTGCCAGCTCACCGGGACAGAAAGAGACCCAGTACTTC. V and J are TRBV18 and TRBJ2-5; 7 positions match TRBD1. This CDR3 has 13 residues. Trimming took 3 bases from V and 3 from J; bases not matched to a gene: 1. Germline V gives CDR1 KGHSH, CDR2 LQKENI.

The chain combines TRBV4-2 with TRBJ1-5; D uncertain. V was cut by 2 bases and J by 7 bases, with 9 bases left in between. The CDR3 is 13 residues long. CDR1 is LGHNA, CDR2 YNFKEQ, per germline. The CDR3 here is CASSQPDKQPQHF. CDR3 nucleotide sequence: TGTGCCAGCAGCCAACCTGACAAGCAGCCCCAGCATTTT.

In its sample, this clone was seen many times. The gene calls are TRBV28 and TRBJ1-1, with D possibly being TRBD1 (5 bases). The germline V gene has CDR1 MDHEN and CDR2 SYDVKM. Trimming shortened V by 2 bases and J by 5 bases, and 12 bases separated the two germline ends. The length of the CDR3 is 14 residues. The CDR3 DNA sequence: TGTGCCAGCAGTTTACTTGGGGCTTGGACTGAAGCTTTCTTT. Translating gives CASSLLGAWTEAFF.

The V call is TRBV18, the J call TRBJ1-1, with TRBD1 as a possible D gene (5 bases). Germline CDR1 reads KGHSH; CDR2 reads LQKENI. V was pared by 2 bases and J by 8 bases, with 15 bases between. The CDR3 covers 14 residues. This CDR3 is CASSPTPGPGEAFF. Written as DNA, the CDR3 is TGTGCCAGCTCACCAACTCCAGGGCCAGGAGAAGCTTTCTTT.

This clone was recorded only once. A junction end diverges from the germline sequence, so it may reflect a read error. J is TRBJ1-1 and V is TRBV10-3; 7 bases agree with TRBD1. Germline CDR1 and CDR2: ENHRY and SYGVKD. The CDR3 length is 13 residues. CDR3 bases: TGTGCCATCAGCCCACAGGGGAACGCTGAAGCTTTCTTT. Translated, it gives CAISPQGNAEAFF.

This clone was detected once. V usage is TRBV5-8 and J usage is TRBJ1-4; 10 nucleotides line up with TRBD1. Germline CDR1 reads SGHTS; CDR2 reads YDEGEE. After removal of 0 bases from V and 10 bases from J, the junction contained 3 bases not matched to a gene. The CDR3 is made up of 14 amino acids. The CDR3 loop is CASSLGQGAGKLFF. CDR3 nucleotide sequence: TGTGCCAGCAGCTTGGGACAGGGGGCGGGAAAACTGTTTTTT.

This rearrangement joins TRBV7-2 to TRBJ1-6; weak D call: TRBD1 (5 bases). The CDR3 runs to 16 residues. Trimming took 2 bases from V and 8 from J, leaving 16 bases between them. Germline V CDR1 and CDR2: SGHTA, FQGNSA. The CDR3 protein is CASSLLWQGFHSPLHF. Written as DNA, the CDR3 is TGTGCCAGCAGCTTACTCTGGCAGGGCTTTCATTCACCCCTCCACTTT.

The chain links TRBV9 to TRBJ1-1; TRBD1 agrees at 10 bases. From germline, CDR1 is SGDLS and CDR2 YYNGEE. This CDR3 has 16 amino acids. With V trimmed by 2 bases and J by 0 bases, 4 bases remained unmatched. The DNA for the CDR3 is TGTGCCAGCAGCGTCGGACAGGGGGGGATGAACACTGAAGCTTTCTTT. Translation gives CASSVGQGGMNTEAFF.

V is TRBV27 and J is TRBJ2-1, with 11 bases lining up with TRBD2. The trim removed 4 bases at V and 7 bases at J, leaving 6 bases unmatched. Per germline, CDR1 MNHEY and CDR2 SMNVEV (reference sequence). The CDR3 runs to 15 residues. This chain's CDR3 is CASSSRLAGLNEQFF. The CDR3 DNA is TGTGCCAGCAGTTCCAGACTAGCGGGGTTAAATGAGCAGTTCTTC.

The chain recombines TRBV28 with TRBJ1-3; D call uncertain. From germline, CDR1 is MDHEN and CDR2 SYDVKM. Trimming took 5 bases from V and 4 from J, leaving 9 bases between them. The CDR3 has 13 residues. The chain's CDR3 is CASSREPGNTIYF. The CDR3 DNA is TGTGCCAGCAGTCGGGAACCCGGAAACACCATATATTTT.

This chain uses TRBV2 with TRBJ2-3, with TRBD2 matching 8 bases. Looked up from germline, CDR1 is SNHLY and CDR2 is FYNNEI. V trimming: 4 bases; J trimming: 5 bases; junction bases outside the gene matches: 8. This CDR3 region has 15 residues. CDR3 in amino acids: CASSVYGGAGDTQYF. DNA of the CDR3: TGTGCCAGCAGTGTTTACGGGGGGGCTGGAGATACGCAGTATTTT.

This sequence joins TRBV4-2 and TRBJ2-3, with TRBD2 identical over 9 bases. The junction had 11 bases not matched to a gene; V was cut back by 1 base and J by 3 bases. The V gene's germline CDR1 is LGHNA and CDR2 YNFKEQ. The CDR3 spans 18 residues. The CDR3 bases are TGTGCCAGCAGCCAAGTCACGAGCGGGGGGAGGAGGACAGATACGCAGTATTTT. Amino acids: CASSQVTSGGRRTDTQYF.

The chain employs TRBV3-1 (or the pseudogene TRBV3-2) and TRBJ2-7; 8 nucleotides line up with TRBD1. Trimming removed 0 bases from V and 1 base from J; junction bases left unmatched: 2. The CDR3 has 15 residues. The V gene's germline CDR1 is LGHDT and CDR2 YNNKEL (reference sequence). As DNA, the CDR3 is TGTGCCAGCAGCCAAGAAAACAGGGGGTCCTACGAGCAGTACTTC. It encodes CASSQENRGSYEQYF.

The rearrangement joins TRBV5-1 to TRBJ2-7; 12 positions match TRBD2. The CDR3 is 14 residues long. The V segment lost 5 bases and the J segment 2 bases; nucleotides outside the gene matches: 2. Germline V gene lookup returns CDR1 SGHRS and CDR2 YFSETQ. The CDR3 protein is CASSSSGGAYEQYF. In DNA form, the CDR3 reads TGCGCCAGCAGTTCTAGCGGGGGGGCCTACGAGCAGTACTTC.

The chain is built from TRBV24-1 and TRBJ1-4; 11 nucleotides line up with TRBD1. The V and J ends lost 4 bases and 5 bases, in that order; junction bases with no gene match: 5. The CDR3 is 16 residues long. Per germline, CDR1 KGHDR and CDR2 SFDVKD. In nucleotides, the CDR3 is TGTGCCACCAGTGACCCCGGGACAGGGGGGAATGAAAAACTGTTTTTT. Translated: CATSDPGTGGNEKLFF.

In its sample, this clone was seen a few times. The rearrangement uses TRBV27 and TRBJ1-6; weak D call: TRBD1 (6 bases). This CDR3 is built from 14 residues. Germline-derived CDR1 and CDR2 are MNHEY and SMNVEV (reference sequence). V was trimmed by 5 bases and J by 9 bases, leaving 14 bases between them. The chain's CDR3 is CASSPAGTTSPLHF. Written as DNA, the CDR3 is TGTGCCAGCAGTCCAGCCGGGACAACTTCACCCCTCCACTTT.

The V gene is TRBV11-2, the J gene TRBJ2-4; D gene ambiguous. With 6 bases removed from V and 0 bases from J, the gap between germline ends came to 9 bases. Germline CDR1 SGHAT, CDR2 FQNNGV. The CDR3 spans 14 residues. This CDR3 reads CASSPTVAKNIQYF. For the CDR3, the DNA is TGTGCCAGCAGTCCTACTGTAGCCAAAAACATTCAGTACTTC.

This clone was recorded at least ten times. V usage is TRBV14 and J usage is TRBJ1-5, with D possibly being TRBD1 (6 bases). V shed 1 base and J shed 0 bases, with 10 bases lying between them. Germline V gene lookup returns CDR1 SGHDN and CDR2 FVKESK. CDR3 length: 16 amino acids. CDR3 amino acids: CASSQAGATSNQPQHF. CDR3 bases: TGTGCCAGCAGCCAAGCAGGGGCTACTAGCAATCAGCCCCAGCATTTT.

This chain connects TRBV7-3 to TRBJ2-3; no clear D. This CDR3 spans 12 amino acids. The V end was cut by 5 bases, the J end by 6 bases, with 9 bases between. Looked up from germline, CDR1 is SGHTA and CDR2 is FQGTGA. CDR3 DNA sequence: TGTGCCAGCAGCCTATACGGTGATACGCAGTATTTT. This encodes CASSLYGDTQYF.

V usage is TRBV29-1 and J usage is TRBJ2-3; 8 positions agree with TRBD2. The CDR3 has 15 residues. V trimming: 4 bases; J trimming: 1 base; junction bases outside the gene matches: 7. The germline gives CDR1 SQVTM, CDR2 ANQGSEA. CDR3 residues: CSVAASGSRTDTQYF. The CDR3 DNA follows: TGCAGCGTTGCGGCAAGCGGGAGCCGCACAGATACGCAGTATTTT.

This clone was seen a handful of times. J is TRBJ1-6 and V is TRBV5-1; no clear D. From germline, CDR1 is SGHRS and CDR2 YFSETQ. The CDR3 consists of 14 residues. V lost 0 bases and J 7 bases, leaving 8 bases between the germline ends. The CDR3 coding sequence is TGCGCCAGCAGCTTGGACGGGGAGAATTCACCCCTCCACTTT. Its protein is CASSLDGENSPLHF. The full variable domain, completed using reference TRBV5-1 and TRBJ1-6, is KAGVTQTPRYLIKTRGQQVTLSCSPISGHRSVSWYQQTPGQGLQFLFEYFSETQRNKGNFPGRFSGRQFSNSRSEMNVSTLELGDSALYLCASSLDGENSPLHFGNGTRLTVT.

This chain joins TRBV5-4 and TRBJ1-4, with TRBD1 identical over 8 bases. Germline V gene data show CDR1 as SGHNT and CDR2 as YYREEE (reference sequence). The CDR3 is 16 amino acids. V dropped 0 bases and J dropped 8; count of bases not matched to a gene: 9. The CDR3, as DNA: TGTGCCAGCAGCTTGGTTGGAGGACAGGGAGGCGAAAAACTGTTTTTT. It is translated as CASSLVGGQGGEKLFF.

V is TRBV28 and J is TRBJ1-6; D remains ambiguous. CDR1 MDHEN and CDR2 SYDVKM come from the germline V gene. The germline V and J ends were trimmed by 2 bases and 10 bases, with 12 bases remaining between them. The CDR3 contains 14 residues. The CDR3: CASSLGDMVSPLHF. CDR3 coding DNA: TGTGCCAGCAGTTTAGGAGATATGGTGTCACCCCTCCACTTT.